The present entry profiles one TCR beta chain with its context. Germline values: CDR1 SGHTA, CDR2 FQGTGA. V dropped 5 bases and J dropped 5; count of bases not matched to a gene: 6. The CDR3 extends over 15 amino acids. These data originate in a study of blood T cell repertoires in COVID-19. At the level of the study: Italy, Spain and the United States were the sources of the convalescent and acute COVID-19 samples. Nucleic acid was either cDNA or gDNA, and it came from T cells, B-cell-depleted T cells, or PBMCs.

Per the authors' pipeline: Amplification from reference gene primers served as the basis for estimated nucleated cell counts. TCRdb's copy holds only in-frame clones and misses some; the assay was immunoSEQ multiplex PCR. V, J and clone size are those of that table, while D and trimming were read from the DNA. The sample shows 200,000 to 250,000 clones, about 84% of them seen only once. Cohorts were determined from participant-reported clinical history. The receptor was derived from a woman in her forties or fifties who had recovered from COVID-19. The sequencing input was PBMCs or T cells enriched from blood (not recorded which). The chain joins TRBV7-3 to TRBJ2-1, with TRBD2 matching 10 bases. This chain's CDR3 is CASSAGLATNNEQFF. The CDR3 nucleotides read TGTGCCAGCAGCGCGGGACTAGCGACGAACAATGAGCAGTTCTTC. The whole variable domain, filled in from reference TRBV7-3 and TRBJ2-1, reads GAGVSQTPSNKVTEKGKYVELRCDPISGHTALYWYRQSLGQGPEFLIYFQGTGAADDSGLPNDRFFAVRPEGSVSTLKIQRTERGDSAVYLCASSAGLATNNEQFFGPGTRLTVL.